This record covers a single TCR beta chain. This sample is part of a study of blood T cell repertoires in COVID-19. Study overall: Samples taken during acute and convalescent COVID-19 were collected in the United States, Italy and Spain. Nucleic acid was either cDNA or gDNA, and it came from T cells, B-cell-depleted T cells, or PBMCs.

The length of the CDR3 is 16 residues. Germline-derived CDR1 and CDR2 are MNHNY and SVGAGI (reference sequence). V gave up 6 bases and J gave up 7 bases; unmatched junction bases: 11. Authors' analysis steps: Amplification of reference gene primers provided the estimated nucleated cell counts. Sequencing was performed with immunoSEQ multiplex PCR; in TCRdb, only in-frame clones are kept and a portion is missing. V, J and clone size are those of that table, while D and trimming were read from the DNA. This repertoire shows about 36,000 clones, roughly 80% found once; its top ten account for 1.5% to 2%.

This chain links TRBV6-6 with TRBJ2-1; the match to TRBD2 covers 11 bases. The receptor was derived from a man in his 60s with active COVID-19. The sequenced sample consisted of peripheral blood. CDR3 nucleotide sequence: TGTGCCAGCAGCCCTACTCTAGCGGGGGGCGGGAATGAGCAGTTCTTC. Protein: CASSPTLAGGGNEQFF.